This T cell receptor (beta chain) was obtained from a study of CD8 T cells in Susac syndrome. In the study overall: At the time their blood was drawn, patients with Susac syndrome were either therapy-naive, on corticosteroids (with some of them also receiving intravenous immunoglobulin), or on intravenous immunoglobulin alone.

The V and J ends lost 5 bases and 0 bases, in that order; junction bases with no gene match: 5. Germline V gives CDR1 SEHNR, CDR2 FQNEAQ (reference sequence). The CDR3 consists of 15 residues. The RNA input was roughly 0.45 to 1 ug, and it was reverse transcribed with random hexamers. Amplification of TCR beta CDR3 spanned 54 Vbeta and 13 Jbeta via immunoSEQ multiplex PCR. Via MiXCR, TCRdb re-called the immunoSEQ multiplex PCR reads, giving one row per CDR3 protein. The sample comprises about 210,000 distinct CDR3 sequences, about 94% of which are singletons, and approximately 0.15% rests with the top ten. Negative isolation yielded the CD8+ and CD4+ T cells, while FACS enriched the TEMRA cells.

Sequencing was done on a sample of CD4+ T cells from PBMCs. The chain links TRBV7-9 to TRBJ1-2; TRBD1 matches 8 bases. The source of this sequence is a human donor with Susac syndrome. The CDR3 region is CASSPTGAANYGYTF. The CDR3 nucleotides are TGTGCCAGCAGCCCGACAGGGGCCGCTAACTATGGCTACACCTTC.